This T cell receptor (beta chain) was identified during a study of blood T cells in healthy people across ages. Per germline, CDR1 DFQATT and CDR2 SNEGSKA (reference sequence). This CDR3 has 14 amino acids. The V gene lost 8 bases and the J gene lost 2 bases, with 16 bases spanning the gap. In this sample, this clonotype turned up many times. As yet, its antigen is unknown. Findings and limits, study-wide: Because sorting was not performed, PBMCs prevented conclusive naive versus antigen-experienced comparison.

Next came a second PCR, run for about 6 to 12 cycles, which used a sample-barcoded 5' primer along with a J-beta primer mix. The template-switch adaptor, which had 12 random nucleotides, put a tag on each cDNA molecule. From each sample, at least 2.5 million paired-end reads containing CDR3 were obtained. TCRdb re-called the 5' RACE reads through MiXCR, storing one row per CDR3 protein. The sample shows 1.5 million to 2 million distinct CDR3 sequences, roughly 27% of them seen only once. The source of this sequence is a woman in her thirties in good health. The material sequenced was blood. V and J are TRBV20-1 and TRBJ2-4, with D possibly being TRBD1 (6 bases). The CDR3 DNA sequence: TGCAGTCCGAGTGGGACACTGACCAAAAACATTCAGTACTTC. Its translation: CSPSGTLTKNIQYF.